This section outlines one TCR beta chain sequence together with its context. Antigen specificity is unknown. This sample was included in a study of T cell repertoires in cytomegalovirus infection. The overall study: From public TCR beta signatures came an indication of both CMV infection and matching HLA type.

General study findings and limits: The study found HLA-C-restricted CMV-specific TCR beta clonotypes dominating the ex vivo response.

This CDR3 has 15 residues. Germline assignment: CDR1 LGHNA and CDR2 YSLEER. The germline V and J ends were trimmed by 0 bases and 3 bases, with 12 bases remaining between them. Via MiXCR, TCRdb re-called the reads, giving one row per CDR3 protein. The sample includes a few hundred thousand distinct CDR3 sequences, approximately 15% of them seen just once. Sequencing input: PBMCs. The sequence came from a human donor in good health (CMV status not recorded). Some clones in this sample may be carry-over from other donors' samples. V and J are TRBV4-3 and TRBJ2-7; D gene uncertain. The CDR3 reads CASSQERAASYEQYF. DNA for the CDR3: TGCGCCAGCAGCCAAGAAAGGGCAGCGAGCTACGAGCAGTACTTC.